This T cell receptor (beta chain) was captured by sequencing in a study of a mutant IDH1 vaccine in newly diagnosed glioma. Study-wide results and limits: Altogether, approximately 93% of patients exhibited vaccine-induced immune responses.

This CDR3 has 15 residues. Germline V CDR1 and CDR2: SQVTM, ANQGSEA. V gave up 3 bases and J gave up 1 base, with 15 bases separating them. Clones were sequenced by immunoSEQ multiplex PCR, and TCRdb holds only the in-frame ones, with some missing. This sample has about 88,000 clones, with roughly four fifths found just once. Noted time point: baseline, week 1 (first vaccination visit). Sample treatment: pre-vaccination baseline after standard-of-care therapy. Points on this clone: The antigen is undetermined.

The sample here was PBMCs, taken from a glioma patient treated with radiotherapy, temozolomide or both. The chain uses TRBV29-1 and TRBJ2-5; TRBD1 might be the D (6 bases). The clonotype was recovered from a man between 40 and 49 years old with glioma. Some clones in this sample may be carry-over from other donors' samples. Written as DNA, the CDR3 is TGCAGCGTTGAGATGGGCAGGGGAGTCCAAGAGACCCAGTACTTC. It yields the protein CSVEMGRGVQETQYF.